These T cell receptor beta chains were read from a single sample in a study of early T cells in non-severe SARS-CoV-2 infection. TCRdb redid the calling of the 5' RACE reads with MiXCR, one entry per CDR3 protein. The profile shows more than 80,000 distinct CDR3 sequences, roughly 17% of them singletons. Sequencing input: whole blood. Every receptor here comes from an adult who was a healthcare worker with PCR-confirmed SARS-CoV-2 infection or an uninfected control (not recorded which). Both conserved end residues are part of each CDR3. Each record gives: clone size, J gene, D gene, V gene, CDR3 protein, CDR3 DNA. A D gene is named only where the DNA matches it firmly. Rows may omit the clone size; those that give it use once, few, many or a size class.

-	TRBJ1-2	-	TRBV28	CASSGAVQVQAYGYTF	TGTGCCAGCAGCGGCGCTGTACAGGTTCAGGCCTATGGCTACACCTTC
-	TRBJ1-4	-	TRBV7-8	CASSLRDINPMGEEKLFF	TGTGCCAGCAGCTTACGGGACATAAACCCGATGGGGGAAGAAAAACTGTTTTTT
-	TRBJ2-1	TRBD2	TRBV12-3/TRBV12-4	CATGVAGSEQFF	TGTGCCACGGGGGTAGCGGGAAGTGAGCAGTTCTTC
many	TRBJ2-5	TRBD2	TRBV18	CASSRQLLAGLETQYF	TGTGCCAGCTCACGCCAACTACTAGCGGGGCTCGAGACCCAGTACTTC
many	TRBJ1-1	-	TRBV3-1	CASSENRVIPEAFF	TGTGCCAGCAGCGAGAACAGGGTCATCCCTGAAGCTTTCTTT
once	TRBJ2-3	-	TRBV29-1	CSVEEQQLARTDTQYF	TGCAGCGTTGAAGAACAGCAACTAGCTAGGACAGATACGCAGTATTTT
few	TRBJ2-3	-	TRBV12-3/TRBV12-4	CASRQNTDTQYF	TGTGCCAGCAGACAGAACACAGATACGCAGTATTTT
few	TRBJ1-5	TRBD1	TRBV18	CASSPGQGATQPQHF	TGTGCCAGCTCACCAGGACAGGGGGCCACTCAGCCCCAGCATTTT
-	TRBJ1-5	-	TRBV19	CATLPQGNQPQHF	TGTGCCACCCTACCCCAGGGCAATCAGCCCCAGCATTTT
many	TRBJ1-1	TRBD1	TRBV6-5	CASRTGSFQAFF	TGTGCCAGCAGGACAGGGTCGTTTCAGGCTTTCTTT
-	TRBJ2-4	TRBD2	TRBV12-3/TRBV12-4	CASSLRRESNIQYF	TGTGCCAGCAGTTTAAGGCGGGAGAGTAACATTCAGTACTTC
few	TRBJ2-5	-	TRBV29-1	CSVDEYPRLTWETQYF	TGCAGCGTTGACGAATACCCTCGCCTTACATGGGAGACCCAGTACTTC
-	TRBJ1-2	-	TRBV20-1	CSAGQSPKGYTF	TGCAGTGCAGGACAGAGCCCCAAAGGCTACACCTTC
-	TRBJ2-7	TRBD2	TRBV6-2/TRBV6-3	CASSYSSGSFYEQYF	TGTGCCAGCAGTTATTCGAGCGGGAGCTTTTACGAGCAGTACTTC
few	TRBJ2-7	-	TRBV20-1	CSARRVASYEQYF	TGCAGTGCTAGACGGGTGGCATCCTACGAGCAGTACTTC
few	TRBJ2-1	TRBD1	TRBV5-1	CASSLAGTGEQFF	TGCGCCAGCAGCTTGGCCGGGACAGGAGAGCAGTTCTTC
-	TRBJ2-1	-	TRBV4-2	CASSPGGKQFF	TGTGCCAGCAGCCCGGGCGGGAAACAGTTCTTC
few	TRBJ2-3	-	TRBV12-3/TRBV12-4	CASRLFGTGTDTQYF	TGTGCCAGCAGGTTATTTGGGACCGGCACAGATACGCAGTATTTT
few	TRBJ2-3	TRBD1	TRBV20-1	CSANAGTGVTDTQYF	TGCAGTGCTAACGCCGGGACAGGGGTGACAGATACGCAGTATTTT
many	TRBJ1-5	-	TRBV20-1	CSARRTEGQPQHF	TGCAGTGCGAGACGGACCGAGGGTCAGCCCCAGCATTTT
-	TRBJ1-1	-	TRBV6-5	CASSWGYGNTEAFF	TGTGCCAGCAGTTGGGGATACGGGAACACTGAAGCTTTCTTT
few	TRBJ2-3	-	TRBV6-6	CASNLNRATDTQYF	TGTGCCAGCAATTTAAACAGGGCAACAGATACGCAGTATTTT
many	TRBJ2-4	-	TRBV6-1	CASRENWDTQNIQYF	TGTGCCAGCAGAGAAAATTGGGACACGCAAAACATTCAGTACTTC
few	TRBJ1-6	-	TRBV12-3/TRBV12-4	CASSFGNSPLHF	TGTGCCAGCAGTTTCGGGAATTCACCCCTCCACTTT
many	TRBJ2-5	TRBD1	TRBV18	CASSPRTGEETQYF	TGTGCCAGCTCTCCACGGACAGGCGAAGAGACCCAGTACTTC
-	TRBJ1-4	-	TRBV9	CASSVGKADLRNEKLFF	TGTGCCAGCAGCGTAGGGAAGGCAGATCTCCGAAATGAAAAACTGTTTTTT
-	TRBJ2-7	-	TRBV11-2	CASSPTGTNYEQYF	TGTGCCAGCAGCCCCACCGGGACCAACTACGAGCAGTACTTC
few	TRBJ1-1	TRBD1	TRBV11-3	CASSHGQGENTEAFF	TGTGCCAGCAGCCATGGACAGGGGGAAAACACTGAAGCTTTCTTT
-	TRBJ2-3	TRBD2	TRBV7-9	CASSLWFPTAGKADTQYF	TGTGCCAGCAGCTTATGGTTCCCTACAGCGGGAAAGGCAGATACGCAGTATTTT
few	TRBJ1-6	-	TRBV14	CASSQDLGWSSYNSPLHF	TGTGCCAGCAGCCAAGATCTTGGGTGGAGCTCCTATAATTCACCCCTCCACTTT
few	TRBJ2-5	-	TRBV6-2/TRBV6-3	CATNLGHNQETQYF	TGTGCCACCAACCTCGGACACAACCAAGAGACCCAGTACTTC
-	TRBJ1-2	TRBD1	TRBV7-2	CASSLWDRVEGYTF	TGTGCCAGCAGCTTATGGGACAGGGTGGAGGGCTACACCTTC
few	TRBJ1-5	TRBD1	TRBV7-2	CASSGQAGNQPQHF	TGTGCCAGCAGCGGACAGGCGGGCAATCAGCCCCAGCATTTT
few	TRBJ1-5	TRBD1	TRBV7-2	CASSLSRDRPNQPQHF	TGTGCCAGCAGCTTATCACGGGACAGACCTAATCAGCCCCAGCATTTT
few	TRBJ2-1	TRBD2	TRBV20-1	CSAQTSGGYNEQFF	TGCAGTGCCCAGACTAGCGGGGGGTACAATGAGCAGTTCTTC
few	TRBJ2-2	-	TRBV28	CASRQQGRTGELFF	TGTGCCAGCAGGCAACAGGGGAGGACCGGGGAGCTGTTTTTT
-	TRBJ2-3	-	TRBV28	CASSPGGAIDTQYF	TGTGCCAGCAGTCCCGGTGGGGCGATAGATACGCAGTATTTT
-	TRBJ2-4	-	TRBV2	CASNLQGLAKNIQYF	TGTGCCAGCAACCTACAGGGACTCGCCAAAAACATTCAGTACTTC
few	TRBJ2-5	TRBD2	TRBV7-2	CASSLASSSGGVETQYF	TGTGCCAGCAGCTTAGCGTCGTCTAGCGGGGGGGTAGAGACCCAGTACTTC
few	TRBJ2-1	TRBD1	TRBV20-1	CSVQGPRTGNEQFF	TGCAGTGTTCAGGGACCAAGGACAGGGAATGAGCAGTTCTTC
-	TRBJ1-6	-	TRBV19	CASSIGGPSSYNSPLHF	TGTGCCAGTAGTATTGGGGGCCCCAGCTCCTATAATTCACCCCTCCACTTT